The 3 T cell receptor beta chains given below trace back to one sample, sequenced in a study of cytomegalovirus exposure and HLA in healthy donors. Clones were sequenced by immunoSEQ multiplex PCR, and TCRdb holds only the in-frame ones, with some missing. The table has over 150,000 clones, 86% seen once. Sample: PBMCs. The receptors shown here come from a human donor in good health.

The rearrangement joins TRBV28 to TRBJ2-2; no firm D call. V lost 5 bases, J lost 1 base, and 8 bases lay in between. Germline V gene sequence: CDR1 MDHEN, CDR2 SYDVKM. CDR3 length: 14 residues. CDR3 in amino acids: CASSLRQNTGELFF. DNA for the CDR3: TGTGCCAGCAGTCTAAGACAGAACACCGGGGAGCTGTTTTTT.

The chain is built from TRBV27 and TRBJ1-2; perhaps TRBD1 as D (5 bases). Germline V CDR1 and CDR2: MNHEY, SMNVEV (reference sequence). This CDR3 region has 15 residues. V was pared by 4 bases and J by 4 bases, with 16 bases between. The CDR3 bases are TGTGCCAGCAGTTCCTCCGGCAGGGTGTTCTATGGCTACACCTTC. Protein sequence: CASSSSGRVFYGYTF.

The V call is TRBV28, the J call TRBJ2-1; tentative D call: TRBD2 (7 bases). This CDR3 is 16 amino acids long. Germline loops: CDR1 MDHEN, CDR2 SYDVKM. Trimming cost V 6 bases and J 4 bases, with 19 bases left between them. The CDR3 DNA is TGTGCCAGCAGCGGACGCGGGGGTAGGGGGTACAATGAGCAGTTCTTC. It translates to CASSGRGGRGYNEQFF. The full variable domain, with the rest looked up from reference TRBV28 and TRBJ2-1, is DVKVTQSSRYLVKRTGEKVFLECVQDMDHENMFWYRQDPGLGLRLIYFSYDVKMKEKGDIPEGYSVSREKKERFSLILESASTNQTSMYLCASSGRGGRGYNEQFFGPGTRLTVL.